The next 30 T cell receptor beta chains were all read from a single sample in a study of Ad26.COV2.S vaccination and SARS-CoV-2 variants. Documented treatment: some 20 received Ad26.COV2.S at low or high dose, single or two shots; 5 received placebo; per-sample allocation not given. It was on day 63 after the first vaccine or placebo injection that samples were taken. TCRdb's copy holds only in-frame clones and misses some; the assay was immunoSEQ multiplex PCR. Of about 450,000 clones in the sample, 85% to 90% were seen once. The material was peripheral blood, obtained in a trial of Ad26.COV2.S vaccine versus placebo. The receptors stem from a person between 18 and 65 years old who received the Ad26.COV2.S COVID-19 vaccine or a placebo.

The genes are TRBV5-4 and TRBJ1-1; the D gene is possibly TRBD1 (6 bases). The CDR3 covers 16 residues. The germline gives CDR1 SGHNT, CDR2 YYREEE (reference sequence). The V end lost 3 bases, the J end lost 2 bases, and 17 bases lay between the germline ends. CDR3: CASSSEGGGLNTEAFF. The CDR3 DNA reads as TGTGCCAGCAGCTCGGAGGGGGGGGGCTTAAACACTGAAGCTTTCTTT.

The genes are TRBV4-2 and TRBJ2-7, with D maybe TRBD1 (5 bases). Trimming took 0 bases from V and 6 from J, leaving 12 bases between them. From germline, CDR1 is LGHNA and CDR2 YNFKEQ. The CDR3 contains 14 residues. Here the CDR3 DNA reads TGTGCCAGCAGCCAAGAACCCTCCAGGGCCGAGCAGTACTTC. Translated: CASSQEPSRAEQYF.

The V and J genes are TRBV20-1 and TRBJ2-7, with D perhaps assigned TRBD1 or TRBD2 (6 bases each). This CDR3 is 14 amino acids long. Trimming shortened V by 3 bases and J by 5 bases, and 17 bases separated the two germline ends. Looked up from germline, CDR1 is DFQATT and CDR2 is SNEGSKA (reference sequence). DNA for the CDR3: TGCAGTGCTAGTACAAGGGGGGCCCCCCACGAGCAGTACTTC. Translating gives CSASTRGAPHEQYF.

The genes are TRBV24-1 and TRBJ2-2; D is uncertain. The length of the CDR3 is 13 residues. Germline values: CDR1 KGHDR, CDR2 SFDVKD. Trimming shortened V by 6 bases and J by 4 bases, and 8 bases separated the two germline ends. CDR3 sequence reads: CATSFRSTGELFF. In DNA, the CDR3 is TGTGCCACCAGTTTTAGGTCCACCGGGGAGCTGTTTTTT.

The chain employs TRBV7-9 and TRBJ2-5; 9 bases match TRBD1. Trimming removed 2 bases from V and 2 bases from J; junction bases left unmatched: 9. Looked up from germline, CDR1 is SEHNR and CDR2 is FQNEAQ (reference sequence). The CDR3 spans 17 residues. CDR3 DNA: TGTGCCAGCAGCTTAACGCGACAGGGGGGTTGGCAAGAGACCCAGTACTTC. The encoded protein is CASSLTRQGGWQETQYF.

The J gene is TRBJ1-2, the V gene TRBV6-4, with D possibly TRBD1 on 6 matching bases. The length of the CDR3 is 15 residues. Germline CDR1 is MRHNA and CDR2 is SNTAGT. Trimming cost V 3 bases and J 3 bases, with 14 bases left between them. The CDR3 region is CASSENNRQDYGYTF. The CDR3 DNA sequence: TGTGCCAGCAGTGAAAATAACCGACAGGACTATGGCTACACCTTC.

The chain joins TRBV18 to TRBJ2-7; TRBD1 aligns across 9 bases. Germline values: CDR1 KGHSH, CDR2 LQKENI. The trim removed 5 bases at V and 0 bases at J, leaving 5 bases unmatched. CDR3 length: 15 residues. The CDR3 nucleotides read TGTGCCAGCTCAAAGGGACAGGGCCGCTCCTACGAGCAGTACGTC. It encodes CASSKGQGRSYEQYV.

The CDR3: CASSHLYNEQFF. The CDR3 DNA sequence: TGTGCCAGCAGCCACCTCTACAATGAGCAGTTCTTC. The V gene is TRBV7-9, the J gene TRBJ2-1, with D hard to call. The CDR3 contains 12 residues. Germline V lookup: CDR1 SEHNR, CDR2 FQNEAQ (reference sequence). Trimming cost V 5 bases and J 3 bases, with 5 bases left between them. Looking up the rest from reference TRBV7-9 and TRBJ2-1 gives the full variable domain: DTGVSQNPRHKITKRGQNVTFRCDPISEHNRLYWYRQTLGQGPEFLTYFQNEAQLEKSRLLSDRFSAERPKGSFSTLEIQRTEQGDSAMYLCASSHLYNEQFFGPGTRLTVL.

V is TRBV7-6 and J is TRBJ1-2; tentative D call: TRBD1 (5 bases). V was clipped by 0 bases and J by 10 bases, with 12 bases between them. The CDR3 runs 13 residues. Per germline, CDR1 SGHVS and CDR2 FNYEAQ. Here the CDR3 reads CASSLAMGGDYTF. The CDR3 region has the DNA TGTGCCAGCAGCTTAGCCATGGGGGGGGACTACACCTTC.

Only one count was recorded for this clone. The sample holds other DNA sequences that translate to the same CDR3. This chain uses TRBV29-1 with TRBJ1-2; D unclear. Trimming cost V 4 bases and J 4 bases, with 7 bases left between them. Germline CDR1 reads SQVTM; CDR2 reads ANQGSEA. The CDR3 is 11 residues long. In nucleotides, the CDR3 is TGCAGCGTTGCCTCGGGCTATGGCTACACCTTC. It translates to CSVASGYGYTF.

This chain uses TRBV28 with TRBJ2-2; a weak D match, TRBD1 (6 bases). The CDR3 has 15 amino acids. Germline CDR1 reads MDHEN; CDR2 reads SYDVKM. V lost 7 bases to trimming and J lost 5 bases, with 17 bases between them. CDR3 amino acids: CASNSPGHLTGELFF. The CDR3 region has the DNA TGTGCCAGCAACTCCCCGGGACACCTAACCGGGGAGCTGTTTTTT.

This CDR3 is CASSKVHRAGGRYEQYF. In nucleotides, the CDR3 is TGTGCCAGCAGCAAAGTTCACCGTGCCGGGGGTAGGTACGAGCAGTACTTC. The rearrangement joins TRBV21-1 to TRBJ2-7; the tabulated D call, TRBD2, remains unverified against the DNA. TRBV21-1 is shown as a pseudogene. The CDR3 has 17 residues.

Here the CDR3 DNA reads TGTGCCAGCAGCCAAGCGGGAGTTGACTACGAGCAGTACGTC. It yields the protein CASSQAGVDYEQYV. The genes are TRBV3-1 (or the pseudogene TRBV3-2) and TRBJ2-7; D might be TRBD2 (6 bases). This CDR3 spans 14 amino acids. In germline, CDR1 is LGHDT, CDR2 YNNKEL (reference sequence). The V and J ends lost 1 base and 3 bases respectively, with 10 bases between them.

The chain uses TRBV6-5 and TRBJ1-2; 7 bases are shared with TRBD1. The CDR3 loop spans 14 amino acids. Germline V gene sequence: CDR1 MNHEY, CDR2 SVGAGI. Losses at the gene ends were 5 bases for V and 5 bases for J; bases not matched to a gene: 8. CDR3 loop: CASSKPGQRYGYTF. The CDR3 DNA follows: TGTGCCAGCAGTAAACCGGGACAGAGATATGGCTACACCTTC.

V and J are TRBV7-9 and TRBJ2-7, with D perhaps being TRBD1 or TRBD2 (5 bases each). The CDR3 loop spans 15 amino acids. V lost 5 bases and J lost 2, with 16 bases in between. Per germline, CDR1 SEHNR and CDR2 FQNEAQ (reference sequence). For the CDR3, the DNA is TGTGCCAGCAGCCCCCTTAGGGGAGCGACCTACGAGCAGTACTTC. Protein sequence: CASSPLRGATYEQYF.

This chain uses TRBV2 with TRBJ1-2; tentative D call: TRBD1 (6 bases). Germline CDR1 SNHLY, CDR2 FYNNEI. Trimming removed 5 bases at V and 4 bases at J, with 17 bases between. The CDR3 totals 15 residues. CDR3 nucleotide sequence: TGTGCCAGCAGTCCAGCCTTTGGACAGATCTATGGCTACACCTTC. Its translation is CASSPAFGQIYGYTF.

This sequence joins TRBV19 and TRBJ2-1; D tentatively fits TRBD1 or TRBD2 (5 bases each). The CDR3 is made up of 16 amino acids. V shed 6 bases and J shed 6 bases, with 21 bases lying between them. Per the germline V gene, CDR1 is LNHDA and CDR2 is SQIVND (reference sequence). Written as DNA, the CDR3 is TGTGCCAGTAGGCCTGGGCAATATAGTGGGGGCAATGAGCAGTTCTTC. Amino acids: CASRPGQYSGGNEQFF. Complete variable domain (other parts from reference TRBV19 and TRBJ2-1): DGGITQSPKYLFRKEGQNVTLSCEQNLNHDAMYWYRQDPGQGLRLIYYSQIVNDFQKGDIAEGYSVSREKKESFPLTVTSAQKNPTAFYLCASRPGQYSGGNEQFFGPGTRLTVL.

The chain couples TRBV2 to TRBJ2-6, with no clear D. The CDR3 covers 13 residues. CDR1 and CDR2 (germline): SNHLY, FYNNEI. The V end lost 8 bases, the J end lost 4 bases, and 9 bases lay between the germline ends. The CDR3 bases are TGTGCCAGCGGGGAAACGGGGGCCAACGTCCTGACTTTC. Translated: CASGETGANVLTF.

The chain uses TRBV9 and TRBJ2-1; D is possibly TRBD2 (6 bases). CDR3 length: 18 amino acids. Deletions cut 0 bases from V and 6 bases from J, with 22 bases between. Germline values: CDR1 SGDLS, CDR2 YYNGEE. The CDR3 region is CASSVEAGGRELVNEQFF. The DNA of the CDR3 is TGTGCCAGCAGCGTAGAAGCCGGTGGTCGGGAGCTCGTCAATGAGCAGTTCTTC. The full variable domain, in which reference TRBV9 and TRBJ2-1 provide the parts outside the CDR3, is DSGVTQTPKHLITATGQRVTLRCSPRSGDLSVYWYQQSLDQGLQFLIQYYNGEERAKGNILERFSAQQFPDLHSELNLSSLELGDSALYFCASSVEAGGRELVNEQFFGPGTRLTVL.

The chain uses TRBV6-2 or TRBV6-3 and TRBJ2-3, with D perhaps matching TRBD2 (6 bases). The CDR3 length is 17 residues. CDR1 MNHEY and CDR2 SVGEGT come from the germline V gene. V dropped 0 bases and J dropped 0 bases, with 13 bases sitting between them. CDR3 region: CASSYSLGRTSTDTQYF. In DNA, the CDR3 is TGTGCCAGCAGTTACTCCCTCGGGAGAACTAGCACAGATACGCAGTATTTT.

The chain combines TRBV19 with TRBJ1-5, with D possibly being TRBD1 (5 bases). The CDR3 loop spans 13 amino acids. V shed 0 bases and J shed 9 bases, with 9 bases lying between them. Germline CDR1 is LNHDA and CDR2 is SQIVND (reference sequence). CDR3 DNA sequence: TGTGCCAGTAGTATAGATCGGGGGATGCCCCAGCATTTT. It is translated as CASSIDRGMPQHF.

J is TRBJ2-7 and V is TRBV5-5; possibly TRBD1 or TRBD2 for D (7 bases each). The CDR3 consists of 14 residues. Trimming cost V 1 base and J 3 bases, with 11 bases left between them. Germline V lookup: CDR1 SGHKS, CDR2 YYEKEE (reference sequence). DNA of the CDR3: TGTGCCAGCAGCTTGACAGGGGAGGGCTACGAGCAGTACTTC. This gives the protein CASSLTGEGYEQYF. The full variable domain, rest sourced from reference TRBV5-5 and TRBJ2-7, is DAGVTQSPTHLIKTRGQQVTLRCSPISGHKSVSWYQQVLGQGPQFIFQYYEKEERGRGNFPDRFSARQFPNYSSELNVNALLLGDSALYLCASSLTGEGYEQYFGPGTRLTVT.

The chain carries TRBV5-1 and TRBJ2-1; no definite D call. CDR1 is SGHRS and CDR2 is YFSETQ in the germline V gene. The CDR3 runs 15 residues. Trimming removed 2 bases from V and 1 base from J, with 10 bases in between. The CDR3: CASSLGIGSYNEQFF. CDR3 nucleotides: TGCGCCAGCAGCTTAGGGATTGGGTCCTACAATGAGCAGTTCTTC.

This clone was recorded once. The chain uses TRBV25-1 and TRBJ2-5; the match to TRBD1 covers 11 bases. The junction had 8 bases not matched to a gene; V was cut back by 3 bases and J by 5 bases. The V gene's germline CDR1 is MGHDK and CDR2 SYGVNS. The CDR3 is 16 residues long. CDR3 sequence reads: CASSDGKRTGGETQYF. DNA of the CDR3: TGTGCCAGCAGTGACGGCAAACGGACAGGGGGCGAGACCCAGTACTTC. The full variable domain, completed using reference TRBV25-1 and TRBJ2-5, is EADIYQTPRYLVIGTGKKITLECSQTMGHDKMYWYQQDPGMELHLIHYSYGVNSTEKGDLSSESTVSRIRTEHFPLTLESARPSHTSQYLCASSDGKRTGGETQYFGPGTRLLVL.

The chain carries TRBV7-2 and TRBJ2-1, with TRBD1 matching 10 bases. Looked up from germline, CDR1 is SGHTA and CDR2 is FQGNSA. The CDR3 covers 14 residues. With V trimmed by 2 bases and J by 9 bases, 4 bases remained unmatched. Here the CDR3 DNA reads TGTGCCAGCAGCTTATTGGGACAGGGGTTTGAGCAGTTCTTC. Protein: CASSLLGQGFEQFF.

The V and J genes are TRBV10-3 and TRBJ1-3; 8 bases fit TRBD1. This CDR3 has 15 amino acids. CDR1 and CDR2 (germline): ENHRY, SYGVKD. V lost 5 bases to trimming and J lost 0 bases; unmatched junction nucleotides: 3. CDR3 sequence reads: CAISWDRSSGNTIYF. CDR3 coding DNA: TGTGCCATCAGTTGGGACAGGAGCTCTGGAAACACCATATATTTT.

The table lists this clone with many counts. This chain uses TRBV7-2 with TRBJ2-1, with 9 nucleotides matching TRBD1. The CDR3 is 15 residues long. The trim removed 4 bases at V and 9 bases at J, leaving 10 bases unmatched. Germline CDR1 is SGHTA and CDR2 is FQGNSA. DNA for the CDR3: TGTGCCAGCAGCTATCGACAGGGGGGATCCGGTGAGCAGTTCTTC. Its translation: CASSYRQGGSGEQFF. The variable domain in full, with the rest retrieved from reference TRBV7-2 and TRBJ2-1, is GAGVSQSPSNKVTEKGKDVELRCDPISGHTALYWYRQSLGQGLEFLIYFQGNSAPDKSGLPSDRFSAERTGGSVSTLTIQRTQQEDSAVYLCASSYRQGGSGEQFFGPGTRLTVL.

This chain links TRBV7-2 with TRBJ2-5, with D tentatively TRBD1 or TRBD2 (5 bases each). CDR1 and CDR2 (germline): SGHTA, FQGNSA. The CDR3 loop spans 18 amino acids. V was shortened by 5 bases and J by 5 bases, with 27 bases between the two germline ends. The CDR3 DNA follows: TGTGCCAGCAGCGTTCGACACGGGGCAGACAGTATTCAGGAGACCCAGTACTTC. The encoded protein is CASSVRHGADSIQETQYF.

The chain couples TRBV5-1 to TRBJ2-3, with 7 bases fitting TRBD2. V shed 0 bases and J 4 bases; nucleotides not matched to a gene: 8. CDR1 and CDR2 (germline): SGHRS, YFSETQ. The length of the CDR3 is 16 residues. The CDR3 sequence is CASSLEQRGAADTQYF. In DNA form, the CDR3 reads TGCGCCAGCAGCTTGGAACAGCGGGGCGCCGCAGATACGCAGTATTTT.

The chain has TRBV6-5 and TRBJ1-3; 8 bases are a match to TRBD1. The CDR3 loop spans 14 amino acids. CDR1 and CDR2 (germline): MNHEY, SVGAGI. The V gene end was trimmed by 6 bases and the J gene end by 2 bases; junction bases not matched to a gene: 3. In nucleotides, the CDR3 is TGTGCCAGCAGCCTCAGGGGGCCTGGAAACACCATATATTTT. The encoded protein is CASSLRGPGNTIYF.